This entry concerns a single T cell receptor beta chain. Antigen: not known. The sample originates from a study of shared clonotypes between healthy human individuals. Study observations and caveats: Incomplete sequencing of sorted subsets was indicated by rarefaction despite large depth.

At a deep level, the assay was run. The protocol was immunoSEQ multiplex PCR, while the TCRdb copy is restricted to in-frame clones and leaves out a portion. Of 2 million to 2.5 million clones in the sample, about 90% were seen once. V was clipped by 4 bases and J by 0 bases, with 7 bases between them. The CDR3 has 14 amino acids. Germline-derived CDR1 and CDR2 are KGHSH and LQKENI. Input material: naive CD4+ T cells from PBMCs. Indicated subset: CD45RA+ positively selected. The V call is TRBV18, the J call TRBJ1-3; D remains ambiguous. The clonotype was recovered from a man younger than 30 in good health. Some clones in this sample may be carry-over from other donors' samples. The CDR3 loop reads CASSRQNSGNTIYF. CDR3 DNA: TGTGCCAGCTCACGCCAGAACTCTGGAAACACCATATATTTT.